The clone carrying this T cell receptor beta chain was detected ten times or more. The antigen remains undetermined. The CDR3 is made up of 12 amino acids. In germline, CDR1 is KGHDR, CDR2 SFDVKD. Trimming shortened V by 9 bases and J by 1 base, and 8 bases separated the two germline ends. The data stem from a study of CD8 T cells in ankylosing spondylitis. Study-wide results and caveats: Characteristic of ankylosing spondylitis blood, it appeared, was a TCR beta motif comprising about 8 highly homologous variants. Some of the motif variants had earlier been found in reactive arthritis patients' fluid and blood. Disease-linked clones displayed a CD8+ phenotype and appeared relatively rarely in peripheral blood. Significantly higher representation of disease-linked clones was reported for matched ankylosing spondylitis synovial fluid.

Quantitative 5'-RACE was performed with molecular barcodes, and it yielded the TCR beta libraries. TCRdb processed the 5' RACE reads anew with MiXCR; each CDR3 protein has one entry. Of 500,000 or so distinct CDR3 sequences in the sample, about 5.2% were seen once. The rearrangement joins TRBV24-1 to TRBJ1-1; the D gene is possibly TRBD1 (5 bases). The specimen was blood, either unsorted or a sorted T cell fraction (not recorded which). The TCR comes from a male donor with ankylosing spondylitis. In DNA, the CDR3 is TGTGCCACCCGCGGGGGGAACACTGAAGCTTTCTTT. Translated: CATRGGNTEAFF.